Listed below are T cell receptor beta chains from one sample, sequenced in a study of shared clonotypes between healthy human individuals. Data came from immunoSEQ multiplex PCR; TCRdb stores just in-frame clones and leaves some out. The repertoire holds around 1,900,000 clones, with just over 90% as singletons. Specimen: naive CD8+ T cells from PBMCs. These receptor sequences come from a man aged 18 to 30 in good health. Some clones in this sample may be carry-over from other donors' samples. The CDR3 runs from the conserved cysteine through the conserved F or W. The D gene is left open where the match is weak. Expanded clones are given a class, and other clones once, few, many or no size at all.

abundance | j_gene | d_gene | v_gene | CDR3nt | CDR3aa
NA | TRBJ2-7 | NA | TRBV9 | TGTGCCAGCAGCGTGGGAGAGAACGAGCAGTACTTC | CASSVGENEQYF
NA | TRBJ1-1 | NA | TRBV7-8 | TGTGCCAGCAGCTCCTCCGGTACTGAAGCTTTCTTT | CASSSSGTEAFF
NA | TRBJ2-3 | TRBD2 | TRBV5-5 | TGTGCCAGCAGCTTTTCCGGGAGGGAGGGTCCAGATACGCAGTATTTT | CASSFSGREGPDTQYF
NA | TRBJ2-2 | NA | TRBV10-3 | TGTGCCATCAGGGGGACCGGGGAGCTGTTTTTT | CAIRGTGELFF
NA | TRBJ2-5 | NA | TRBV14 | TGTGCCAGCAGCCAATCCCCAGCAGAGACCCAGTACTTC | CASSQSPAETQYF
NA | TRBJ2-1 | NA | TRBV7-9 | TGTGCCAGCAGCCCGGCCCTAGCGCAAAATGAGCAGTTCTTC | CASSPALAQNEQFF
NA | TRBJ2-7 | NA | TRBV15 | TGTGCCACCGCAGACAGGTCCTACGAGCAGTACTTC | CATADRSYEQYF
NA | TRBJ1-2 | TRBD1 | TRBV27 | TGTGCCAGCTCCCACAGGGGGCTCGGCTACACCTTC | CASSHRGLGYTF
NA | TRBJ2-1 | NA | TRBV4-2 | TGTGCCAGCAGCAGCCGACTAGTTTCTAGCAATGAGCAGTTCTTC | CASSSRLVSSNEQFF
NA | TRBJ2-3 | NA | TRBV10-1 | TGCGCCAGCAGTGAGCGCCGGAGCACAGATACGCAGTATTTT | CASSERRSTDTQYF
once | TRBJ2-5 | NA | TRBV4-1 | TGCGCCAGCAGCCAGTGGCTGACTGGGCCTCTCCAAGAGACCCAGTACTTC | CASSQWLTGPLQETQYF
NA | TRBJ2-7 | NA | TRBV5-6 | TGTGCCAGCAGCGATACAGGGTTCGCCTCCTACGAGCAGTACTTC | CASSDTGFASYEQYF
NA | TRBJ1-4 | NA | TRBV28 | TGTGCCACCGGCCCCTGGGAATCAACTAATGAAAAACTGTTTTTT | CATGPWESTNEKLFF
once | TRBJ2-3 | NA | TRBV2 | TGTGCCAGCATCCCGGTGAGGGTTACAGATACGCAGTATTTT | CASIPVRVTDTQYF
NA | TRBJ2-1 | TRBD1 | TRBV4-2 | TGTGCCAGCAGCCAACCTCTACAGGGGGTATCCAATGAGCAGTTCTTC | CASSQPLQGVSNEQFF
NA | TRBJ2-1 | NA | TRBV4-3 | TGCGCCAGCAGCCAAGAGATTACCCTCTCCTACAATGAGCAGTTCTTC | CASSQEITLSYNEQFF
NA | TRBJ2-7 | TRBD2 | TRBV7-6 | TGTGCCAGCAGTCCCGGACTAGCAGAAGGCTACGAGCAGTACTTC | CASSPGLAEGYEQYF
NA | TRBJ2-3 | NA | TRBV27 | TGTGCCAGCAGTTTAATTTCGGACACCACAGATACGCAGTATTTT | CASSLISDTTDTQYF
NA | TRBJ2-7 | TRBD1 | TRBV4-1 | TGCGCCAGCAGCCAAGATCTAACAGGGGCCTACGAGCAGTACTTC | CASSQDLTGAYEQYF
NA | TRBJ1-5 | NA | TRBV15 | NA | CATSILGQGGQPQHF
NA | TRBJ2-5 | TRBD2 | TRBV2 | TGTGCCAGCAGTGAACTAGCGGGAGGATCCCCCGGGGAGACCCAGTACTTC | CASSELAGGSPGETQYF
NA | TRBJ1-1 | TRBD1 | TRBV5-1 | TGCGCCAGCAGCCTCACAGGGGTTATGAACACTGAAGCTTTCTTT | CASSLTGVMNTEAFF
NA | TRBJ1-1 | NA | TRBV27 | TGTGCCAGCAGAATAGGGGGTAGGGGGGCCATGAACACTGAAGCTTTCTTT | CASRIGGRGAMNTEAFF
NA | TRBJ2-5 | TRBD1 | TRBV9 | TGTGCCAGCAGCGTAGCTGGACAGGCCAAGGGGACCCAGTACTTC | CASSVAGQAKGTQYF
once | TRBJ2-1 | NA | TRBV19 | TGTGCCAGTAGTCCCCCAAGGGAATCCTACAATGAGCAGTTCTTC | CASSPPRESYNEQFF
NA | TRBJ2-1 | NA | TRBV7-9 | TGTGCCAGCAGCTTTGGGGTCCAGGAGCAGTTCTTC | CASSFGVQEQFF
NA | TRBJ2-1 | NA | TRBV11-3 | TGTGCCAGCAGCACCGGGGCCCGGGGAGACAATGAGCAGTTCTTC | CASSTGARGDNEQFF
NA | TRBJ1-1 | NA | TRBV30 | TGTGCCTGGAGCGGACCCAGCGATATGAACACTGAAGCTTTCTTT | CAWSGPSDMNTEAFF
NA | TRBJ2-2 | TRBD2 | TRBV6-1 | TGTGCCAGCAGTGGATCTAGCGGGAGGGAGACCGGGGAGCTGTTTTTT | CASSGSSGRETGELFF
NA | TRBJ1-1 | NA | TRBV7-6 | TGTGCCAGCAGCCCAATGGGGGGGGAAGCTTTCTTT | CASSPMGGEAFF
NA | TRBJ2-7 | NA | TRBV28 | TGTGCCAGCAGCGCAGGACAGCCGTCCTACGAGCAGTACTTC | CASSAGQPSYEQYF
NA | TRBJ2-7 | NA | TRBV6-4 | TGTGCCAGAGGGACCTCTCCGGGAGTACCATCCCACGAGCAGTACTTC | CARGTSPGVPSHEQYF
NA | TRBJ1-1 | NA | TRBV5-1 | TGCGCCAGCAGCCCTGGGCGGGTCGTTATCACTGAAGCTTTCTTT | CASSPGRVVITEAFF
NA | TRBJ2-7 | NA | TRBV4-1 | TGCGCCAGCAGCCAAGATCGGACCTACGAGCAGTACTTC | CASSQDRTYEQYF
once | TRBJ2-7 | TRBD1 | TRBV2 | TGTGCCAGCAGTGAGACAGGGCCTAAGGCCTACGAGCAGTACTTC | CASSETGPKAYEQYF
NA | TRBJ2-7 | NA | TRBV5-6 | TGTGCCAGCAGCATGGGGACCGGGATTGACGAGCAGTACTTC | CASSMGTGIDEQYF
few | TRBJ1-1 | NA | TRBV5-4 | TGTGCCAGCAGCTTGGGGGGACTTAACACTGAAGCTTTCTTT | CASSLGGLNTEAFF
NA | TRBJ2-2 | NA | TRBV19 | TGTGCCAGTAGTATAGATCTTGAACAATCCACCGGGGAGCTGTTTTTT | CASSIDLEQSTGELFF
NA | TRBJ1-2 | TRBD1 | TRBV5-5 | TGTGCCAGCAGCTTCCATCCGACAGGGATACAAGATGGCTACACCTTC | CASSFHPTGIQDGYTF
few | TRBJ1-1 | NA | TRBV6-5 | TGTGCCAGCAGTTTGACAGGTTCGAACACTGAAGCTTTCTTT | CASSLTGSNTEAFF
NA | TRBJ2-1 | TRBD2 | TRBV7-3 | TGTGCCAGCAGCTCCCCGGGCGGGGGTAGCTCCTACAATGAGCAGTTCTTC | CASSSPGGGSSYNEQFF
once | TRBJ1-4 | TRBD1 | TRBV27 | TGTGCCAGCAGTCGGTGGACAGGGAGTAATGAAAAACTGTTTTTT | CASSRWTGSNEKLFF
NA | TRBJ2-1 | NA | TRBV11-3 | TGTGCCAGCAGCTTTGCGGGGAACAATGAGCAGTTCTTC | CASSFAGNNEQFF
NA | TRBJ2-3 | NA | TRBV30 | TGTGCCGGGATGGAGGGAGAAACAGATACGCAGTATTTT | CAGMEGETDTQYF
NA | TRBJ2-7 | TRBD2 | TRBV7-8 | TGTGCCAGCGGCCGGACTAGCCGACCCTACGAGCAGTACTTC | CASGRTSRPYEQYF
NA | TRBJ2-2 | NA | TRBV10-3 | TGTGCCATCAGCATTAACACCGGGGAGCTGTTTTTT | CAISINTGELFF
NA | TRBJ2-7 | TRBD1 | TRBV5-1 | TGCGCCAGCACCCCAGAGGAGGGTCTCAGGACAGGGCTGTACGAGCAGTACTTC | CASTPEEGLRTGLYEQYF
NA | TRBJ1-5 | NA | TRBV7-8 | TGTGCCAGCAGCCCCCACAGGGTGAATCAGCCCCAGCATTTT | CASSPHRVNQPQHF
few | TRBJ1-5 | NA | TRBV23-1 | TGCGCCAGCAGTCAATCTTCGTCAATTCCCTATCAGCCCCAGCATTTT | CASSQSSSIPYQPQHF
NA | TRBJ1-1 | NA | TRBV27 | TGTGCCGGAAGACTCTGTGTGGAACCCGGAGCTTTCTTT | CAGRLCVEPGAFF
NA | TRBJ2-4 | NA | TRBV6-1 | TGTGCCAGCAGTGAAAGGGGGTCTTGGCTGGGGAAAAACATTCAGTACTTC | CASSERGSWLGKNIQYF
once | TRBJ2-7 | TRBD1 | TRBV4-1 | TGCGCCAGCAGCCAGTCCCCCGGGACAGGGGGATACGAGCAGTACTTC | CASSQSPGTGGYEQYF
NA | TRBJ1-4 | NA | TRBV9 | TGTGCCAGCAGCCCCCAAGACAGTAATGAAAAACTGTTTTTT | CASSPQDSNEKLFF
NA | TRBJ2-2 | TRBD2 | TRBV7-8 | TGTGCCAGCAGCTTGGTCGGAGGGCTAGCGGGAGACACCGGGGAGCTGTTTTTT | CASSLVGGLAGDTGELFF
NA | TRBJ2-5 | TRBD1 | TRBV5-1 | TGCGCCAGCAGCTCCAAACCGGGGACAGAACCTTTTTTCCAAGAGACCCAGTACTTC | CASSSKPGTEPFFQETQYF
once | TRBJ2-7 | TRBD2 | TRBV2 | TGTGCCAGCAGCGTTGCCGGACTAGCGGGAGGGAAGGGGAAGCAGTACTTC | CASSVAGLAGGKGKQYF